This TCR beta chain stems from a study of blood T cell repertoires in COVID-19. The wider study: Collection of acute and convalescent COVID-19 samples took place in the United States, Italy and Spain. T cells, B-cell-depleted T cells, or PBMCs provided the cDNA or gDNA that served as material.

Germline lookup yields CDR1 SGHTA and CDR2 FQGNSA. With V trimmed by 1 base and J by 7 bases, 3 bases remained unmatched. This CDR3 spans 15 amino acids. Method: immunoSEQ multiplex PCR; TCRdb's copy keeps in-frame clones and lacks some. This sample has around 240,000 clones, with around 80% found just once. The source material was peripheral blood. The receptor's source is a woman of 80 years or more with acute or convalescent COVID-19. The rearrangement joins TRBV7-2 to TRBJ2-1; 11 nucleotides align to TRBD2. The CDR3 is CASSLGTSGLNEQFF. CDR3 nucleotide sequence: TGTGCCAGCAGCTTAGGGACTAGCGGGCTGAATGAGCAGTTCTTC.